This paragraph covers one T cell receptor beta chain sequence. TRAV- and TRBV-specific primers primed first-strand cDNA, covering alpha and beta chains. For amplifying TCRs, the PCR ran for about 20 cycles with Phusion, which was used together with a constant-region primer and the adapter on the V primers. TCRdb re-called the reads with MiXCR, one entry per CDR3 protein. The sample contains about 7,900 distinct CDR3 sequences, 61% of which appear only once. Germline V gene lookup returns CDR1 MDHEN and CDR2 SYDVKM. The CDR3 runs 13 residues. V lost 7 bases to trimming and J lost 3 bases; unmatched junction nucleotides: 5. These data belong to a study of low-dose radiotherapy and immunotherapy resistance in tumors.

This TCR was sampled from a human donor with advanced metastatic prostate, ovarian, gallbladder or colorectal cancer (not recorded which). This table probably holds off-target reads from a library built for another chain. J is TRBJ2-7 and V is TRBV28; 8 nucleotides line up with TRBD1. The CDR3, as DNA: TGTGCCAGCACAGACAGGGGTTACTACGAGCAGTACTTC. Translation: CASTDRGYYEQYF.